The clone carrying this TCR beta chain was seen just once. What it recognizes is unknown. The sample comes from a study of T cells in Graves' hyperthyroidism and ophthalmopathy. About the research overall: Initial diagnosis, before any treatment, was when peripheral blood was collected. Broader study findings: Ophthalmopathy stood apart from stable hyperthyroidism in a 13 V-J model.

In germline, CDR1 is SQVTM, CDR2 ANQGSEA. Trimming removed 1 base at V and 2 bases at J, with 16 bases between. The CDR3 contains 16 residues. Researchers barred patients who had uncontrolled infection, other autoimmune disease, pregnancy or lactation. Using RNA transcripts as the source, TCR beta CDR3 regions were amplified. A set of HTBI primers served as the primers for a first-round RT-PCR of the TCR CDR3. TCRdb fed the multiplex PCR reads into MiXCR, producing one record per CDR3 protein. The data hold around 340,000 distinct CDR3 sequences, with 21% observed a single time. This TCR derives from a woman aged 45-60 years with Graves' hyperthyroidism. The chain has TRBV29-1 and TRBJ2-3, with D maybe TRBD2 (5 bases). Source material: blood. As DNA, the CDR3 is TGCAGCGTTGAAGCGGGGAGCTTGTCTACCACAGATACGCAGTATTTT. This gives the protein CSVEAGSLSTTDTQYF.